This TCR beta chain derives from a study of shared clonotypes between healthy human individuals. The assay was immunoSEQ multiplex PCR, and TCRdb's table has in-frame clones only and misses some. The repertoire holds about 1.1 million clones, with 70% to 80% as singletons. Study results and caveats: Sampling involved blood alone; tissue repertoires likely differ. Generation probabilities were higher for clonotypes shared across all four sorted-subset donors than for unshared ones. Naive subsets generally exceeded memory subsets in estimated richness.

Germline CDR1 reads SEHNR; CDR2 reads FQNEAQ (reference sequence). The CDR3 is 13 amino acids. Trimming left V 6 bases short and J 6 bases short, with 13 bases between. This clone was seen once. Its antigen remains unidentified. Source material: memory CD4+ T cells from PBMCs. Documented subset: CD45RA-negative fraction. This receptor was identified in a man aged 18 to 29 in good health. Some clones in this sample may be carry-over from other donors' samples. The V call is TRBV7-9, the J call TRBJ2-3, with a weak D call TRBD2 (6 bases). Here the CDR3 reads CASRWGSGDTQYF. Written as DNA, the CDR3 is TGTGCCAGCAGGTGGGGGAGCGGGGATACGCAGTATTTT.